This T cell receptor beta chain was captured in a study of T-cell reconstitution after alpha-beta-depleted transplantation in children. This CDR3 region has 14 residues. V shed 0 bases and J shed 3 bases, with 9 bases lying between them. The V gene's germline CDR1 is MNHEY and CDR2 SVGAGI. Unique molecular identifiers were incorporated when the TCRbeta library was constructed. TCRdb itself ran the PCR reads through MiXCR, one entry per CDR3 protein. Seen here are 600,000 or so distinct CDR3 sequences, around 23% observed once, and the top ten hold roughly 13%. This clonotype was picked up many times. The chain is built from TRBV6-5 and TRBJ2-7; D call uncertain. This sample comprised PBMCs, mostly from graft donor cells, obtained 360 days after TCRalphabeta/CD19-depleted stem cell transplant. The source of this sequence is a boy under two years old who had a stem cell transplant for acute myeloid leukemia, so the T cells may come from the graft donor. CDR3 amino acids: CASSYSAASYEQYF. In DNA form, the CDR3 reads TGTGCCAGCAGTTACTCGGCGGCGAGCTACGAGCAGTACTTC.